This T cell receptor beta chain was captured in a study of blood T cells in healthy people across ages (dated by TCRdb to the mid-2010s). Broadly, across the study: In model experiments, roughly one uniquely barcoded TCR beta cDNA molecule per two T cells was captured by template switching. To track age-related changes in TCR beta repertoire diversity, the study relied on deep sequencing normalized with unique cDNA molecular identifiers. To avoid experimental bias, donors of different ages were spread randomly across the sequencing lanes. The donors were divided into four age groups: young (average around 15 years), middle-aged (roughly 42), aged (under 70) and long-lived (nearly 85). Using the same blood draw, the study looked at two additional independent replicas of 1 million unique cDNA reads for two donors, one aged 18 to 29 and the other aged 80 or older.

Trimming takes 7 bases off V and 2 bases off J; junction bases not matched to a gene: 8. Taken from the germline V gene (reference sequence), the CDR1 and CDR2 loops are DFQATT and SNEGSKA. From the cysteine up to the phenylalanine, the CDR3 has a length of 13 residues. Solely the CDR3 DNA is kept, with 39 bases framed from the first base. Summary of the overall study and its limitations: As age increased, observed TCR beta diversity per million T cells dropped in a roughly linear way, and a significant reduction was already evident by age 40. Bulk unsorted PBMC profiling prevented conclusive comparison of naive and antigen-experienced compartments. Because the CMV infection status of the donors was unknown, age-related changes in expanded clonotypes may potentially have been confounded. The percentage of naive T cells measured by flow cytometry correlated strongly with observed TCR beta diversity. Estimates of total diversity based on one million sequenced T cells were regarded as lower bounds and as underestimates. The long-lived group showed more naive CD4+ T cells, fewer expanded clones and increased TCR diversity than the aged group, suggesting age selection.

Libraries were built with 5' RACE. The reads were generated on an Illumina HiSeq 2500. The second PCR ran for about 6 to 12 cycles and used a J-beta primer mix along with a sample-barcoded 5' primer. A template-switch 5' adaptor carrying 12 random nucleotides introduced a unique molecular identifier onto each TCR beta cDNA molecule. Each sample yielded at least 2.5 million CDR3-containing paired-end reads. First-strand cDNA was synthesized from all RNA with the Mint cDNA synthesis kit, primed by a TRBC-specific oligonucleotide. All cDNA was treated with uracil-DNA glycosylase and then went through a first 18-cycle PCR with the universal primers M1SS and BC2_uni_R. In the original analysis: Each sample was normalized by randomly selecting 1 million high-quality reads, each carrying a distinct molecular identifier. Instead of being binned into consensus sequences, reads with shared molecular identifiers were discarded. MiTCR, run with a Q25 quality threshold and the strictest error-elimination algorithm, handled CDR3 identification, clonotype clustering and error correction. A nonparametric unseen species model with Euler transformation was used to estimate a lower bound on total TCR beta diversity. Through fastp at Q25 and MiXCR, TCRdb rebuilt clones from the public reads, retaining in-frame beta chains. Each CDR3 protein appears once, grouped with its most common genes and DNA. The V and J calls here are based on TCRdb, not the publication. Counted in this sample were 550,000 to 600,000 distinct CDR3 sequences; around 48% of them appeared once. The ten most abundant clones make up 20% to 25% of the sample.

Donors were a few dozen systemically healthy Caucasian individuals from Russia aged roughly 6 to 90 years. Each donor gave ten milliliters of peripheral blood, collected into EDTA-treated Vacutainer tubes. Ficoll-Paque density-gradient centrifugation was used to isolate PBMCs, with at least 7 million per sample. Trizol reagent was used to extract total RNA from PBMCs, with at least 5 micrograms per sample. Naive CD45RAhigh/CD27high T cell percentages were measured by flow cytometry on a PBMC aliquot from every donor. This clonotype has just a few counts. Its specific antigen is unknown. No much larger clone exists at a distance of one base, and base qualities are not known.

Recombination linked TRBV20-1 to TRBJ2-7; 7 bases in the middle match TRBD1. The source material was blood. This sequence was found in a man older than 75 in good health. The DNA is TGCAGTGTCAGCCGGGACAGTACCTACGAGCAGTACTTC. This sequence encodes CSVSRDSTYEQYF.